One and the same sample provided the 23 T cell receptor beta chains below, sequenced in a study of blood T cell repertoires in COVID-19. Some clones are missing from TCRdb's copy, which holds only in-frame ones; the method was immunoSEQ multiplex PCR. Seen here are approximately 65,000 clones, 70% to 90% observed once, and the top ten hold about 1.2%. Specimen: peripheral blood. The receptors shown here come from a man aged 40-49 years with acute or convalescent COVID-19.

This CDR3 is CASSEEGRGSYQPQHF. The DNA of the CDR3 is TGTGCCAGCAGCGAGGAAGGCAGGGGCTCCTATCAGCCCCAGCATTTT. The chain couples TRBV28 to TRBJ1-5; D is possibly TRBD1 (6 bases). V dropped 6 bases and J dropped 5 bases, with 20 bases sitting between them. Germline assignment: CDR1 MDHEN and CDR2 SYDVKM. CDR3 size: 16 residues. The full variable domain, with the rest looked up from reference TRBV28 and TRBJ1-5, is DVKVTQSSRYLVKRTGEKVFLECVQDMDHENMFWYRQDPGLGLRLIYFSYDVKMKEKGDIPEGYSVSREKKERFSLILESASTNQTSMYLCASSEEGRGSYQPQHFGDGTRLSIL.

The chain combines TRBV5-1 with TRBJ2-7; D is possibly TRBD1 (6 bases). The CDR3 is made up of 13 amino acids. V was shortened by 7 bases and J by 0 bases, with 11 bases between the two germline ends. CDR1 SGHRS and CDR2 YFSETQ come from the germline V gene. CDR3 loop: CASQQGSSYEQYF. The CDR3 DNA sequence: TGCGCCAGCCAACAGGGCTCCTCCTACGAGCAGTACTTC.

The chain combines TRBV25-1 with TRBJ1-1; 9 bases map to TRBD1. V lost 0 bases, J lost 5 bases, and 7 bases stayed unmatched. The CDR3 covers 16 residues. Germline lookup yields CDR1 MGHDK and CDR2 SYGVNS. This CDR3 is CASSEYEGTGRTEAFF. The CDR3 coding sequence is TGTGCCAGCAGTGAATATGAGGGGACAGGGAGGACTGAAGCTTTCTTT.

V gene TRBV30 combines with J gene TRBJ1-6; the D gene is possibly TRBD1 (6 bases). The CDR3 length is 14 residues. Trimming took off 2 bases at V and 10 bases at J, with 15 bases between the two ends. CDR1 is GTSNPN, CDR2 SVGIG, per germline (reference sequence). The CDR3 loop is CAWSRDTLGSPLHF. CDR3 coding DNA: TGTGCCTGGAGTCGGGACACCCTCGGCTCACCCCTCCACTTT. Looking up the rest from reference TRBV30 and TRBJ1-6 gives the full variable domain: SQTIHQWPATLVQPVGSPLSLECTVEGTSNPNLYWYRQAAGRGLQLLFYSVGIGQISSEVPQNLSASRPQDRQFILSSKKLLLSDSGFYLCAWSRDTLGSPLHFGNGTRLTVT.

This clone was observed once. This sequence joins TRBV14 and TRBJ2-1; no definite D call. CDR1 is SGHDN and CDR2 is FVKESK in the germline V gene. The CDR3 is 15 amino acids. V was pared by 4 bases and J by 3 bases, with 13 bases between. This chain's CDR3 is CASSPHQASYNEQFF. CDR3 sequence (DNA): TGTGCCAGCAGCCCCCACCAGGCCAGCTACAATGAGCAGTTCTTC.

This rearrangement joins TRBV19 to TRBJ1-5, with D perhaps TRBD1 (6 bases). Trimming removed 6 bases at V and 0 bases at J, with 15 bases between. The CDR3 consists of 16 residues. CDR1 and CDR2 from the germline V gene are LNHDA and SQIVND (reference sequence). The CDR3 here is CASSGQISYSNQPQHF. The CDR3 DNA follows: TGTGCCAGTAGCGGACAGATCAGCTATAGCAATCAGCCCCAGCATTTT. Full variable domain (remainder filled in from reference TRBV19 and TRBJ1-5): DGGITQSPKYLFRKEGQNVTLSCEQNLNHDAMYWYRQDPGQGLRLIYYSQIVNDFQKGDIAEGYSVSREKKESFPLTVTSAQKNPTAFYLCASSGQISYSNQPQHFGDGTRLSIL.

This clone was observed a few times. V usage is TRBV15 and J usage is TRBJ2-3, with 10 bases identical to TRBD2. V was clipped by 9 bases and J by 0 bases; unmatched bases: 6. This CDR3 is built from 15 residues. Germline CDR1 reads LNHNV; CDR2 reads YYDKDF (reference sequence). The CDR3 DNA sequence: TGTGCCACTCGTAGCGGGGGGCCTAGCACAGATACGCAGTATTTT. It is translated as CATRSGGPSTDTQYF.

The chain is built from TRBV7-9 and TRBJ2-1; possibly TRBD2 for D (5 bases). The ends were cut back, 5 bases at V and 10 bases at J, with 18 bases in the middle. In germline, CDR1 is SEHNR, CDR2 FQNEAQ (reference sequence). The CDR3 consists of 14 residues. The CDR3 nucleotides are TGTGCCAGCAGCGACAATCACCGATCGGGGGAGCAGTTCTTC. Protein product: CASSDNHRSGEQFF.

A word on this clone: A junction end diverges from the germline sequence, so it may reflect a read error. V usage is TRBV25-1 and J usage is TRBJ2-7; 8 bases map to TRBD2. Germline V gene data show CDR1 as MGHDK and CDR2 as SYGVNS. CDR3 length: 14 residues. CDR3 sequence: CASRESGTSYEQYF. The DNA of the CDR3 is TGTGCCAGCAGGGAATCCGGGACTAGCTACGAGCAGTACTTC.

The chain joins TRBV6-1 to TRBJ1-5; D is undetermined. This CDR3 contains 17 residues. Trimming pared 4 bases from V and 0 bases from J, leaving 16 bases between. The germline CDR1 and CDR2 sequences are MNHNS and SASEGT. As DNA, the CDR3 is TGTGCCAGCAGTGTTCCCGACACGCCATATAGCAATCAGCCCCAGCATTTT. This translates into CASSVPDTPYSNQPQHF.

The genes are TRBV5-1 and TRBJ2-2; 7 nucleotides match TRBD1. Germline CDR1 reads SGHRS; CDR2 reads YFSETQ. The junction had 3 bases not matched to a gene; V was cut back by 7 bases and J by 3 bases. This CDR3 comprises 13 residues. The DNA of the CDR3 is TGCGCCAGCTACAGGGGTGACACCGGGGAGCTGTTTTTT. Amino acids: CASYRGDTGELFF.

The count of this clone is one. The chain uses TRBV7-2 and TRBJ2-7; tentatively, D is TRBD2 (5 bases). V was trimmed by 1 base and J by 4 bases, leaving 14 bases between them. The CDR3 is made up of 15 amino acids. Germline CDR1 is SGHTA and CDR2 is FQGNSA. CDR3 nucleotide sequence: TGTGCCAGCAGCTTAGTTTCCCCTGGGGAGTACGAGCAGTACTTC. Translating gives CASSLVSPGEYEQYF.

The V gene is TRBV4-2, the J gene TRBJ1-2, with D possibly TRBD1 on 5 matching bases. CDR1 is LGHNA, CDR2 YNFKEQ, per germline. The ends were cut back, 0 bases at V and 3 bases at J, with 11 bases in the middle. This CDR3 contains 15 residues. DNA for the CDR3: TGTGCCAGCAGCCAAGATGGGCAGGGTTACTATGGCTACACCTTC. It encodes CASSQDGQGYYGYTF.

This chain uses TRBV28 with TRBJ1-4, with D possibly matching TRBD1 (5 bases). Per germline, CDR1 MDHEN and CDR2 SYDVKM. This CDR3 is built from 11 residues. The CDR3 DNA follows: TGTGGGACACGCGCTAATGAAAAACTGTTTTTT. Protein sequence: CGTRANEKLFF.

The J gene is TRBJ1-2, the V gene TRBV6-1, with D uncertain. V dropped 0 bases and J dropped 6 bases, with 20 bases sitting between them. Germline V gene lookup returns CDR1 MNHNS and CDR2 SASEGT. The length of the CDR3 is 17 residues. CDR3: CASSEAMQADGRHGYTF. Here the CDR3 DNA reads TGTGCCAGCAGTGAAGCTATGCAAGCGGACGGGAGGCATGGCTACACCTTC.

This clone was seen only once. The chain combines TRBV5-1 with TRBJ1-1; D uncertain. CDR3 size: 14 residues. V shed 1 base and J shed 1 base, with 8 bases lying between them. CDR1 is SGHRS and CDR2 is YFSETQ in the germline V gene. The CDR3 sequence: CASSLRSGNTEAFF. The CDR3 region has the DNA TGCGCCAGCAGCTTGAGGTCAGGGAACACTGAAGCTTTCTTT.

As to this clone: The same CDR3 can be traced to other DNA sequences in this sample. J is TRBJ1-1 and V is TRBV7-3, with D maybe TRBD1 (5 bases). The CDR3 runs to 13 residues. Between the trimmed V and J ends, which lost 6 bases and 1 base, there was a span of 9 bases. Germline values: CDR1 SGHTA, CDR2 FQGTGA. The CDR3 region is CASSSQGNTEAFF. The DNA for the CDR3 is TGTGCCAGCAGTTCGCAGGGGAACACTGAAGCTTTCTTT.

The chain couples TRBV2 to TRBJ1-6, with 9 bases aligning to TRBD1. V was clipped by 6 bases and J by 7 bases; unmatched bases: 4. CDR1 is SNHLY and CDR2 is FYNNEI in the germline V gene. The CDR3 is made up of 14 amino acids. The CDR3 DNA reads as TGTGCCAGCAGGCCGGGACAGGGAAATTCACCCCTCCACTTT. Amino acid sequence: CASRPGQGNSPLHF.

This sequence joins TRBV11-3 and TRBJ2-7; 9 bases align to TRBD1. Germline V lookup: CDR1 SGHNT, CDR2 YENEEA. V lost 4 bases to trimming and J lost 0 bases; unmatched junction nucleotides: 4. The CDR3 is 15 residues long. CDR3 amino acids: CASSSLTGGSYEQYF. The CDR3 DNA reads TGTGCCAGCAGCTCCCTGACAGGGGGCTCCTACGAGCAGTACTTC.

This chain joins TRBV5-1 and TRBJ1-1; D gene unclear. The CDR3 runs 17 residues. The V end lost 4 bases, the J end lost 0 bases, and 19 bases lay between the germline ends. Looked up from germline, CDR1 is SGHRS and CDR2 is YFSETQ. The CDR3 reads CASSLSLNPQMNTEAFF. The CDR3, as DNA: TGCGCCAGCAGCCTCTCCTTAAACCCACAGATGAACACTGAAGCTTTCTTT.

The count of this clone is one. The chain uses TRBV9 and TRBJ2-7, with D possibly being TRBD2 (5 bases). Germline CDR1 SGDLS, CDR2 YYNGEE. The CDR3 runs 15 residues. Trimming shortened V by 0 bases and J by 2 bases, and 12 bases separated the two germline ends. Here the CDR3 reads CASSVESHGTYEQYF. In DNA form, the CDR3 reads TGTGCCAGCAGCGTAGAGTCCCACGGGACCTACGAGCAGTACTTC.

The rearrangement uses TRBV7-6 and TRBJ2-1, with TRBD2 matching 8 bases. The V gene's germline CDR1 is SGHVS and CDR2 FNYEAQ. The V segment lost 4 bases and the J segment 4 bases; nucleotides outside the gene matches: 9. The CDR3 covers 16 residues. CDR3 coding DNA: TGTGCCAGCAGCTCCCCTGGCGGGGGGCGATACAATGAGCAGTTCTTC. Its translation: CASSSPGGGRYNEQFF.

The V gene is TRBV6-5, the J gene TRBJ1-4; D is unresolved. Trimming pared 6 bases from V and 0 bases from J, leaving 8 bases between. The CDR3 sequence is 14 residues long. Germline assignment: CDR1 MNHEY and CDR2 SVGAGI. This chain's CDR3 is CASSIGATNEKLFF. CDR3 bases: TGTGCCAGCAGCATCGGTGCAACTAATGAAAAACTGTTTTTT.